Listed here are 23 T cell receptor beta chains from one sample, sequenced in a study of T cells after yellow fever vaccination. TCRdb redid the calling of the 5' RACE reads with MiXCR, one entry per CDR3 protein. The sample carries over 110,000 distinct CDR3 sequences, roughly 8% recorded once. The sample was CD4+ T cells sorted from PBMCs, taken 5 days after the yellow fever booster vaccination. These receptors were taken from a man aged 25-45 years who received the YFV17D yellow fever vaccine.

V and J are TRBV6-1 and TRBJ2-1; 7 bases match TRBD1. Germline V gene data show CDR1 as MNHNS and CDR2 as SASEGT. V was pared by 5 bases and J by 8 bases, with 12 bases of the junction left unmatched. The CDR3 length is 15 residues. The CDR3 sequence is CASSSQGVYGDEQFF. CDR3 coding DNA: TGTGCCAGCAGTTCGCAGGGGGTTTATGGGGATGAGCAGTTCTTC.

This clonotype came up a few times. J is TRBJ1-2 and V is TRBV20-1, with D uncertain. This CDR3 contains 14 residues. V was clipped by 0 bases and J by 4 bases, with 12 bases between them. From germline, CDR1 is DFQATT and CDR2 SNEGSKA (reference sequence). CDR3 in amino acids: CSARDSSRGYGYTF. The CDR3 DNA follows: TGCAGTGCTAGAGATAGCAGCAGAGGCTATGGCTACACCTTC.

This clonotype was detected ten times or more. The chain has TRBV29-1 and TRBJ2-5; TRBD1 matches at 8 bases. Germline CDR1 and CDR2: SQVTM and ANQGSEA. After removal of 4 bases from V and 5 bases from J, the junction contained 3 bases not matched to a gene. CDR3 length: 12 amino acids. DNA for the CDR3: TGCAGCGTTGTGGGACAGGAGGAGACCCAGTACTTC. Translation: CSVVGQEETQYF.

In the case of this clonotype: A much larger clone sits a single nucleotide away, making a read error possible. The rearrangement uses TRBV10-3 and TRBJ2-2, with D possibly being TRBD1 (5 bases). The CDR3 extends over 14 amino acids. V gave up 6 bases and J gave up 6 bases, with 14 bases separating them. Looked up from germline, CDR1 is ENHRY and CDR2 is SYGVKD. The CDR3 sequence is CAISSPGHSGELFF. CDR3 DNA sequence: TGTGCCATCAGCTCTCCCGGACACTCCGGGGAGCTGTTTTTT.

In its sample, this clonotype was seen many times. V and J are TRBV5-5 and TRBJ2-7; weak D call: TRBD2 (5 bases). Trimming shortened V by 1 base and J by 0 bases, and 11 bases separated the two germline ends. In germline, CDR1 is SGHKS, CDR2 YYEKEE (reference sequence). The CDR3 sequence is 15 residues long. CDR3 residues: CASSLMVRDSYEQYF. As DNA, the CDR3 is TGTGCCAGCAGCTTGATGGTCCGGGACTCCTACGAGCAGTACTTC.

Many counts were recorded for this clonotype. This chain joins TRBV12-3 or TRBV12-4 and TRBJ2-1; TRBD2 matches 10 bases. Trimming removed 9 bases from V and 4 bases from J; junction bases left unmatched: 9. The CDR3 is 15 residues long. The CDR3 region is CASRWASGSYNEQFF. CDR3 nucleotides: TGTGCCAGTCGCTGGGCTAGCGGGAGTTACAATGAGCAGTTCTTC.

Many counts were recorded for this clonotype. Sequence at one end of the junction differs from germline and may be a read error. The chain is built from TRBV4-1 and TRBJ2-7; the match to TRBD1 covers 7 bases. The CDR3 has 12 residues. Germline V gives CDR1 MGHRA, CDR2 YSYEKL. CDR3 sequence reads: CASSRGEGAVVF. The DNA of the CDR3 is TGCGCCAGCAGCCGAGGCGAGGGGGCCGTCGTCTTC.

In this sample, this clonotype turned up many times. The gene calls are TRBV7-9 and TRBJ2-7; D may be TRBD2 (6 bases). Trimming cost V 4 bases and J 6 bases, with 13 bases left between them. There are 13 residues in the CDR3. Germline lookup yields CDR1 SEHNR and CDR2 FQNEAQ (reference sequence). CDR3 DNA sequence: TGTGCCAGCAGCTCGGAGGGTACGGGCGAGCAGTACTTC. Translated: CASSSEGTGEQYF.

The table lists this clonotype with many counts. DNA for the CDR3: TGTGCCAGCAGTTTAACCGGGGGGGACAGGAATGAGCAGTTCTTC. This encodes CASSLTGGDRNEQFF. The J gene is TRBJ2-1, the V gene TRBV7-2; tentatively, D is TRBD1 or TRBD2 (8 bases each). The CDR3 has 15 residues. V lost 6 bases and J lost 7, with 19 bases in between. CDR1 SGHTA and CDR2 FQGNSA come from the germline V gene.

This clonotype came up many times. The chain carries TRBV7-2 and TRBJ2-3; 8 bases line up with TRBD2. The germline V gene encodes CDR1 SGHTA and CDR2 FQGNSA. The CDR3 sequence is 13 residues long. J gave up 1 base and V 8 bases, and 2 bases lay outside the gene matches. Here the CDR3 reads CASLGGGTDTQYF. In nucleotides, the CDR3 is TGTGCCAGCCTCGGGGGGGGCACAGATACGCAGTATTTT.

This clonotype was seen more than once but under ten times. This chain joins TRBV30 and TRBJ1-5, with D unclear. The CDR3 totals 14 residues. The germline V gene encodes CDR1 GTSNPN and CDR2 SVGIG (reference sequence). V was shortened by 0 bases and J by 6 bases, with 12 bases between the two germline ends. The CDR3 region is CAWSVAGRPQPQHF. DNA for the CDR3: TGTGCCTGGAGTGTTGCCGGGCGGCCTCAGCCCCAGCATTTT.

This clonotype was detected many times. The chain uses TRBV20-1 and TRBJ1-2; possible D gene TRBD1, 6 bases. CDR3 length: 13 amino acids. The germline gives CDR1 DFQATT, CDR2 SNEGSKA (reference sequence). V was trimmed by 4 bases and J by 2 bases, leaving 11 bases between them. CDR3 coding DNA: TGCAGTGCTACCCTCGGGACAAACTATGGCTACACCTTC. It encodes CSATLGTNYGYTF.

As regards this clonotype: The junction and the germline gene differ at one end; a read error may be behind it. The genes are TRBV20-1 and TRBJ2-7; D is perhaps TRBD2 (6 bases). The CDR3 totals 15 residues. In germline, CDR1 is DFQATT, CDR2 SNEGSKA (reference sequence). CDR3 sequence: CCAGSQTQSSYEQYF. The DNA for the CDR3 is TGCTGTGCCGGGAGCCAGACGCAGAGCTCCTACGAGCAGTACTTC.

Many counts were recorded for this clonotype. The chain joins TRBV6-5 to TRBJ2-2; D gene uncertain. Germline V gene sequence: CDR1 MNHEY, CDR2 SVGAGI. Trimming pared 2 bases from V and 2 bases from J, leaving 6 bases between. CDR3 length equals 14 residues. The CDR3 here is CASSYQINTGELFF. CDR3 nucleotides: TGTGCCAGCAGTTACCAGATTAACACCGGGGAGCTGTTTTTT.

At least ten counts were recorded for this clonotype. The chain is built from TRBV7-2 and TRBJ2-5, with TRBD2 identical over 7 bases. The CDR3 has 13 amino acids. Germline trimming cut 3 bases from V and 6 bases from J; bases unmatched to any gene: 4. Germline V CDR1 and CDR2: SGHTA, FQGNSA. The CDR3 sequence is CASSLAGAQTQYF. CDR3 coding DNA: TGTGCCAGCAGCTTGGCGGGAGCTCAGACCCAGTACTTC.

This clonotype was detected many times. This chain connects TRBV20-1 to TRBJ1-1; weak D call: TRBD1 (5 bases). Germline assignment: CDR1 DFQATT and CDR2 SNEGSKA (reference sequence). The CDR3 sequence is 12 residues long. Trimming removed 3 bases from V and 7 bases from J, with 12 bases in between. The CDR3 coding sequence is TGCAGTGCTAGCGATGGCAGGGTTGAAGCTTTCTTT. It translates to CSASDGRVEAFF.

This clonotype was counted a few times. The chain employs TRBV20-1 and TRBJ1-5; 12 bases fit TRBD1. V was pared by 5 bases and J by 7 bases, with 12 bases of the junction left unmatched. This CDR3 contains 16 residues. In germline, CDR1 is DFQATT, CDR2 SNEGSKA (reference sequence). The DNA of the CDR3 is TGCAGTGCTGGGGTCCGGGACAGGGGGCTAGGACAGCCCCAGCATTTT. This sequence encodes CSAGVRDRGLGQPQHF.

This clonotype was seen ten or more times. This CDR3 is CASSGGRSYNEQFF. The CDR3, as DNA: TGCGCCAGCAGCGGGGGAAGGTCCTACAATGAGCAGTTCTTC. The rearrangement joins TRBV5-1 to TRBJ2-1; D possibly matches TRBD1 or TRBD2 (5 bases each). The germline gives CDR1 SGHRS, CDR2 YFSETQ. V was cut by 4 bases and J by 1 base, with 9 bases left in between. This CDR3 is built from 14 residues.

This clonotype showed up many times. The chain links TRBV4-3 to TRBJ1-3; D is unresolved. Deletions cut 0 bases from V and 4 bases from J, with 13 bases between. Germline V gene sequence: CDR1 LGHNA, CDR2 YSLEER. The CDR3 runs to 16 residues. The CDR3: CASSQDTGVVGNTIYF. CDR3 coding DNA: TGCGCCAGCAGCCAAGATACCGGGGTCGTGGGAAACACCATATATTTT.

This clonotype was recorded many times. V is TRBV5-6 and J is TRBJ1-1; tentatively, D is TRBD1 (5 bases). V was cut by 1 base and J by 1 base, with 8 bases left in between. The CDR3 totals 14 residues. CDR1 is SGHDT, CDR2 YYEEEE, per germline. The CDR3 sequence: CASSLIGGNTEAFF. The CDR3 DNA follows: TGTGCCAGCAGCTTGATTGGGGGGAACACTGAAGCTTTCTTT.

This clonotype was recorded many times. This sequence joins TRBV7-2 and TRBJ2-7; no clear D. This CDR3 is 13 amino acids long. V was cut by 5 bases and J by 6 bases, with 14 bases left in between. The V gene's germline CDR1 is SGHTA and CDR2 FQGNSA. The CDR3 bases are TGTGCCAGCAGCCCCTCCCCGCGAGCCGAGCAGTACTTC. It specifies CASSPSPRAEQYF.

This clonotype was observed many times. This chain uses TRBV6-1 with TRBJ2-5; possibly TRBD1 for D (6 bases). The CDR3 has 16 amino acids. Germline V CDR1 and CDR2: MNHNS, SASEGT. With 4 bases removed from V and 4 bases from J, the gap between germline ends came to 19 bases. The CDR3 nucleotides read TGTGCCAGCAGTGGGGGGCAGGGGCCTAGGGGAGAGACCCAGTACTTC. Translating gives CASSGGQGPRGETQYF.

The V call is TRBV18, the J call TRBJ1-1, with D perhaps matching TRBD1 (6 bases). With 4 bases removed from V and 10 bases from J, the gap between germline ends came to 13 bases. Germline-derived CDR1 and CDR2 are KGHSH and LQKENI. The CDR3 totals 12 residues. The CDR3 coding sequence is TGTGCCAGCTCACTCCTAGGAGGGGGAGCTTTCTTT. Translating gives CASSLLGGGAFF. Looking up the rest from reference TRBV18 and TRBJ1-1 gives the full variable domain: NAGVMQNPRHLVRRRGQEARLRCSPMKGHSHVYWYRQLPEEGLKFMVYLQKENIIDESGMPKERFSAEFPKEGPSILRIQQVVRGDSAAYFCASSLLGGGAFFGQGTRLTVV.